This T cell receptor beta chain comes out of a study of radiation and T cells in renal cell carcinoma. Study-wide context: Nephrectomy followed 15 Gy stereotactic body radiation by 4 weeks.

Germline CDR1 is WSHSY and CDR2 is SAAADI. The CDR3 spans 16 residues. Trimming took 6 bases from V and 6 from J, leaving 20 bases between them. About this clone itself: What it binds is unknown.

Points from the study as a whole: Without pretreatment biopsies, baseline tumor clonotype presence was undetermined.

Stated time point: blood 2 weeks post-SBRT. Documented treatment: 15 Gy SBRT to primary tumor, nephrectomy 4 weeks later. Clear cell pathology was present in this patient's renal cell carcinoma. Here immunoSEQ multiplex PCR was the method, and the copy in TCRdb shows in-frame clones only, minus some. The profile covers 120,000 or so clones, with around four fifths appearing a single time and approximately 1.9% taken by the ten largest. Sample: blood, taken from a patient whose treatment included radiotherapy and nephrectomy. The chain has TRBV10-2 and TRBJ1-4, with D unresolved. The sequence was obtained from a woman in her sixties with renal cell carcinoma. This CDR3 reads CASRVGIGIADEKLFF. CDR3 in DNA: TGCGCCAGCAGGGTAGGGATTGGGATTGCGGATGAAAAACTGTTTTTT.